The clone carrying this T cell receptor beta chain was seen at least ten times. No antigen is known for it. The data originate from a study of human T cells and chemical hapten exposure. Points from the study as a whole: There was no change with DPC sensitization in TCRs above 1 in 1000 frequency.

Time point in this sample: healthy volunteer bleed at 2 weeks. RNA extraction used unfractionated whole blood as the source of total RNA. In TCRdb, the RACE reads were re-called with MiXCR into one record per CDR3 protein. The data show under 95,000 distinct CDR3 sequences, just under 9% seen once. This CDR3 contains 12 residues. Germline-derived CDR1 and CDR2 are SGHTA and FQGNSA. V lost 5 bases to trimming and J lost 8 bases, with 12 bases between them. The TCR originated in a female donor in good health. Some clones in this sample may be carry-over from other donors' samples. The rearrangement links TRBV7-2 to TRBJ1-2; possible D gene TRBD1, 6 bases. The sequencing input was whole blood. The CDR3 DNA follows: TGTGCCAGCAGCCGGGACACCGTGGGCTACACCTTC. Translating gives CASSRDTVGYTF.